Given below is one T cell receptor beta chain in context. The CDR3 extends over 15 amino acids. The data belong to a study of T cell changes during pregnancy in multiple sclerosis. The repertoire was sequenced with immunoSEQ multiplex PCR; TCRdb's copy has only in-frame clones and lacks some. The sample holds about 8,500 clones, around 90% seen once. V gene TRBV21-1 combines with J gene TRBJ2-2; the D call in the table, TRBD2, was not verified against the DNA. TRBV21-1 is classified as a pseudogene. The receptor comes from a female donor in good health, enrolled as a control in a pregnancy study. Material: CD8+ T cells from peripheral blood mononuclear cells, obtained in the first trimester of pregnancy. In DNA, the CDR3 is TGTGCCAGCAAAGTTCGGGGTATCGCGGCCGGGGAGCTGTTTTTT. Translating it yields CASKVRGIAAGELFF.